This T cell receptor beta chain was documented in a study of blood T cell repertoires in COVID-19. Study at large: The samples span acute and convalescent COVID-19 from the United States, Italy and Spain. Sources were T cells, B-cell-depleted T cells, or PBMCs; the material itself was cDNA or gDNA.

CDR1 and CDR2 (germline): SGDLS, YYNGEE. The junction had 9 bases not matched to a gene; V was cut back by 4 bases and J by 0 bases. There are 19 residues in the CDR3. How the authors handled the data: How many nucleated cells were present was estimated from reference gene primer amplification. The protocol was immunoSEQ multiplex PCR, while the TCRdb copy is restricted to in-frame clones and leaves out a portion. The V and J calls and clone size were taken over from that table, and D and trimming were inferred from the DNA. The profile shows 300,000 to 350,000 clones, about 87% of them singletons. Patients at the Seattle site were enrolled during active infection and followed longitudinally.

This TCR came from a young man with COVID-19, enrolled during active disease. The sample comprised peripheral blood. The genes are TRBV9 and TRBJ2-6; TRBD2 aligns across 11 bases. This CDR3 reads CASSPRLAGSTSGANVLTF. As DNA, the CDR3 is TGTGCCAGCAGCCCTCGACTAGCGGGGAGCACCTCTGGGGCCAACGTCCTGACTTTC. Drawing the rest from reference TRBV9 and TRBJ2-6, the complete variable domain is DSGVTQTPKHLITATGQRVTLRCSPRSGDLSVYWYQQSLDQGLQFLIQYYNGEERAKGNILERFSAQQFPDLHSELNLSSLELGDSALYFCASSPRLAGSTSGANVLTFGAGSRLTVL.